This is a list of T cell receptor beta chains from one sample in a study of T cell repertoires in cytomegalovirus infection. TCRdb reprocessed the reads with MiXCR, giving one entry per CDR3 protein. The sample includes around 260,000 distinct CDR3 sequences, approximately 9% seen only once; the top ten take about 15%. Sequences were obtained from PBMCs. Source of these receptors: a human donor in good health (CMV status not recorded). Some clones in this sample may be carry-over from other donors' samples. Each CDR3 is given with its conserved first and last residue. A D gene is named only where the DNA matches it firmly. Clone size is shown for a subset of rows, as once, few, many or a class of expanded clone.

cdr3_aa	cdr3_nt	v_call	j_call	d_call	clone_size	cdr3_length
CASSQEMPGQGARTGELFF	TGTGCCAGCAGCCAAGAAATGCCGGGACAGGGGGCGCGCACCGGGGAGCTGTTTTTT	TRBV14	TRBJ2-2	TRBD1	.	19
CASTPWGPGQIGSTNEKLFF	TGTGCCAGCACCCCTTGGGGGCCGGGACAGATAGGGTCAACTAATGAAAAACTGTTTTTT	TRBV12-3/TRBV12-4	TRBJ1-4	TRBD1	many	20
CASSYSTPRAEAFF	TGTGCCAGCAGTTACTCGACTCCTAGGGCTGAAGCTTTCTTT	TRBV6-5	TRBJ1-1	.	many	14
CASSYSSAGVTSYEQYF	TGTGCCAGCAGTTACTCGAGCGCGGGGGTCACCTCCTACGAGCAGTACTTC	TRBV6-6	TRBJ2-7	TRBD2	many	17
CASSFRAPHTQYF	TGTGCCAGCAGCTTCCGTGCGCCTCATACGCAGTATTTT	TRBV11-2	TRBJ2-3	.	.	13
CASSTLQGAVKNSPLHF	TGTGCCAGTAGTACCCTACAGGGGGCGGTGAAGAATTCACCCCTCCACTTT	TRBV19	TRBJ1-6	TRBD1	many	17
CASEPGQGLFPSTDTQYF	TGTGCCAGCGAACCGGGACAGGGTCTTTTCCCTAGCACAGATACGCAGTATTTT	TRBV12-3/TRBV12-4	TRBJ2-3	TRBD1	.	18
CSVTPSTSGQETQYF	TGCAGTGTGACTCCCTCGACTAGCGGCCAAGAGACCCAGTACTTC	TRBV20-1	TRBJ2-5	TRBD2	few	15
CASSLATPLAGSGEQYF	TGTGCCAGCAGCTTAGCGACCCCCCTAGCGGGTTCGGGCGAGCAGTACTTC	TRBV7-2	TRBJ2-7	TRBD2	many	17
CSAAQGVLETQYF	TGCAGTGCTGCACAGGGAGTGTTAGAGACCCAGTACTTC	TRBV20-1	TRBJ2-5	.	many	13
CAWSEEANVLTF	TGTGCCTGGAGCGAGGAGGCCAACGTCCTGACTTTC	TRBV30	TRBJ2-6	.	.	12
CASSLANNPIYEQYF	TGCGCCAGCAGCTTGGCCAATAACCCCATCTACGAGCAGTACTTC	TRBV5-1	TRBJ2-7	.	few	15
CASSLLSRETQYF	TGTGCCAGCAGCTTATTATCCCGGGAGACCCAGTACTTC	TRBV7-8	TRBJ2-5	.	many	13
CASSNRQGDYGYTF	TGTGCCAGCAGCAACCGACAGGGTGACTATGGCTACACCTTC	TRBV7-2	TRBJ1-2	TRBD1	many	14
CASNTRPSYNEQFF	TGTGCCAGTAACACCCGGCCCTCCTACAATGAGCAGTTCTTC	TRBV19	TRBJ2-1	.	.	14
CATSRDRWQFNQPQHF	TGTGCCACCAGCAGAGATCGGTGGCAGTTCAATCAGCCCCAGCATTTT	TRBV15	TRBJ1-5	.	many	16
CASRSGAGRYTGELFF	TGTGCCAGCAGGAGCGGGGCGGGGCGCTACACCGGGGAGCTGTTTTTT	TRBV12-3/TRBV12-4	TRBJ2-2	TRBD2	many	16
CASSKTGDSQPQHF	TGTGCCAGCAGTAAGACAGGGGATAGTCAGCCCCAGCATTTT	TRBV12-3/TRBV12-4	TRBJ1-5	TRBD1	many	14
CASSELAGGDNEQFF	TGTGCCAGCAGTGAACTAGCGGGAGGGGATAATGAGCAGTTCTTC	TRBV6-1	TRBJ2-1	TRBD2	many	15
CASSLEGLGGYTF	TGTGCCAGCAGCTTGGAGGGATTGGGGGGCTACACCTTC	TRBV7-2	TRBJ1-2	.	.	13
CASNAVGGGREYEQYF	TGTGCCAGCAACGCAGTGGGGGGCGGGAGGGAGTACGAGCAGTACTTC	TRBV6-5	TRBJ2-7	TRBD2	.	16
CAISQISGDTQYF	TGTGCCATCAGTCAAATTAGCGGGGATACGCAGTATTTT	TRBV10-3	TRBJ2-3	TRBD2	many	13
CASSSLAGGKETQYF	TGTGCCAGCAGCTCCCTAGCGGGGGGTAAAGAGACCCAGTACTTC	TRBV7-2	TRBJ2-5	TRBD2	few	15
CASSQLVQGGLSAGNTIYF	TGCGCCAGCAGCCAACTGGTCCAGGGGGGATTATCGGCTGGAAACACCATATATTTT	TRBV4-3	TRBJ1-3	TRBD1	few	19
CSAPEGASRFNEQFF	TGCAGTGCTCCGGAAGGGGCTAGTAGATTCAATGAGCAGTTCTTC	TRBV20-1	TRBJ2-1	.	few	15
CASSLTGGPFGTEAFF	TGTGCCAGCAGCCTGACAGGGGGGCCCTTCGGCACTGAAGCTTTCTTT	TRBV6-2/TRBV6-3	TRBJ1-1	TRBD1	few	16
CASPTPTGELFF	TGTGCCAGCCCGACACCCACCGGGGAGCTGTTTTTT	TRBV7-9	TRBJ2-2	.	few	12
CTSRLSPLGGGKGYEQYF	TGTACCAGCAGACTATCCCCCCTAGGCGGGGGGAAAGGCTACGAGCAGTACTTC	TRBV6-2/TRBV6-3	TRBJ2-7	TRBD2	.	18